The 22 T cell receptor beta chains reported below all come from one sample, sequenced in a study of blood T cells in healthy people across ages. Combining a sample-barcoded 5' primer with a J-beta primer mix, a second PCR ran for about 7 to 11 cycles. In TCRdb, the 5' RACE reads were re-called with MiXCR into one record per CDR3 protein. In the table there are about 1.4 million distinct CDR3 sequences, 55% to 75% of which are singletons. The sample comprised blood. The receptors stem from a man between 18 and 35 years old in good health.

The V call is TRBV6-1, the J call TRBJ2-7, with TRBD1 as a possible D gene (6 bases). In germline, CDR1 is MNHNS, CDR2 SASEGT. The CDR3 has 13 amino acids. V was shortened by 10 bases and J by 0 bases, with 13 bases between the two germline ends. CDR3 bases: TGTGCCACCCGGACAGTCAGCTCCTACGAGCAGTACTTC. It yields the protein CATRTVSSYEQYF.

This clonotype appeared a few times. The CDR3 DNA sequence: TGTGCCAGCAGTCTAGCGGGAGACACCGGGGAGCTGTTTTTT. Residues: CASSLAGDTGELFF. The chain is built from TRBV6-1 and TRBJ2-2; TRBD2 aligns across 10 bases. There are 14 residues in the CDR3. In germline, CDR1 is MNHNS, CDR2 SASEGT. V lost 5 bases, J lost 3 bases, and 0 bases stayed unmatched.

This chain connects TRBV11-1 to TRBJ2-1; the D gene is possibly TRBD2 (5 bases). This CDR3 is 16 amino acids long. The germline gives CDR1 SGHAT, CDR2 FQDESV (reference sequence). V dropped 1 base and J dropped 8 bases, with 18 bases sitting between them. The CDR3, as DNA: TGTGCCAGCAGCTTAGATGTAGTGGGAGTTCGCTATGAGCAGTTCTTC. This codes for CASSLDVVGVRYEQFF.

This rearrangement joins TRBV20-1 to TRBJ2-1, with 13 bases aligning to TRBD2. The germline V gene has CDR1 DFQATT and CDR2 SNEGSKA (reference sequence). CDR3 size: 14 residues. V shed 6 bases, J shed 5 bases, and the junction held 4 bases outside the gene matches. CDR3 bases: TGCAGTGCCCTAACTAGCGGGGGGGACAATGAGCAGTTCTTC. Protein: CSALTSGGDNEQFF.

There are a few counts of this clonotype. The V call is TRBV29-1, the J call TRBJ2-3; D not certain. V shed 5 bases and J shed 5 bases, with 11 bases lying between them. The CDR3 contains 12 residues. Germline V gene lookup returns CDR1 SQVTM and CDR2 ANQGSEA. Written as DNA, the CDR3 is TGCAGCGTTCATTTTTCGGTAGATACGCAGTATTTT. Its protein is CSVHFSVDTQYF.

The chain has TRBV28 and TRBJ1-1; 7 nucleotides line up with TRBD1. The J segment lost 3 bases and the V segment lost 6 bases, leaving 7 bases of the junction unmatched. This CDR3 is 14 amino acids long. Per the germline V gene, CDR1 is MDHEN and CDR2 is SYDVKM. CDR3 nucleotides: TGTGCCAGCAGGAGACGACAGGGATACACTGAAGCTTTCTTT. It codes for CASRRRQGYTEAFF.

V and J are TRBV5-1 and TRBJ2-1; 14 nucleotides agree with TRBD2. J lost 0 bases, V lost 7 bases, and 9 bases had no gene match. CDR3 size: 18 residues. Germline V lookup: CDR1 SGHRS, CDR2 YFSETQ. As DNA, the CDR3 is TGCGCCAGCCTTTCCGGACTAGCGGGGGGCCTCTCCTACAATGAGCAGTTCTTC. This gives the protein CASLSGLAGGLSYNEQFF.

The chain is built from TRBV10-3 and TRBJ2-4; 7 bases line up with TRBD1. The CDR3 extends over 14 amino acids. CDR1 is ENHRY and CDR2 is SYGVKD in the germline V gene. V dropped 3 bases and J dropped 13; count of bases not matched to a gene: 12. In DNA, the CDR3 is TGTGCCATCAGTGACAGGGGGTCGGGCAATGAGCAGTACTTC. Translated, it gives CAISDRGSGNEQYF.

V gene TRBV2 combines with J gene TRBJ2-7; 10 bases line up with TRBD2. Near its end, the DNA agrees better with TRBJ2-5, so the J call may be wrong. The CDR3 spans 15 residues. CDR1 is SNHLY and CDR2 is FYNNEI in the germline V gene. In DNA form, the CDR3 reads TGTGCCAGCAACCTCCTAGCGGGAGTTATAGAGACCCAGTACTTC. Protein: CASNLLAGVIETQYF.

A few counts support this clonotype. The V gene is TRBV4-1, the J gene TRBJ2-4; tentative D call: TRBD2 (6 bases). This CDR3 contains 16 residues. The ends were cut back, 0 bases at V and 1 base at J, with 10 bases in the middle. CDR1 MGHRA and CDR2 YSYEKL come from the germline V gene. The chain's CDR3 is CASSQDGGVAKNIQYF. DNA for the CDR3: TGCGCCAGCAGCCAAGATGGAGGGGTGGCCAAAAACATTCAGTACTTC.

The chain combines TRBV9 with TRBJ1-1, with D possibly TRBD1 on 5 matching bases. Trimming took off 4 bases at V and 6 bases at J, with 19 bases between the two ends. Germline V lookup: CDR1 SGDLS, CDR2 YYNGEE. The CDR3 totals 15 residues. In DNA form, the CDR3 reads TGTGCCAGCAGCCCTAGCGGGGGGATAAACGCTGAAGCTTTCTTT. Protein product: CASSPSGGINAEAFF.

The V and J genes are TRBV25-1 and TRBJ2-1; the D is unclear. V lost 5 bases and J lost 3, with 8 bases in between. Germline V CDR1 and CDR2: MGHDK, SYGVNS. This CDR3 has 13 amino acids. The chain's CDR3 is CASSQPIYNEQFF. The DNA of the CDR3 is TGTGCCAGCAGTCAGCCGATCTACAATGAGCAGTTCTTC.

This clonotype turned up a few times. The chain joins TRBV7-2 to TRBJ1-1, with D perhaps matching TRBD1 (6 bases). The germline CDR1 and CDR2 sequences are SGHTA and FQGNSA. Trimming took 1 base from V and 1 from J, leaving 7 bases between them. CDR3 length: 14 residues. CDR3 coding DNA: TGTGCCAGCAGCTTAGACAGGGAGAACACTGAAGCTTTCTTT. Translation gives CASSLDRENTEAFF.

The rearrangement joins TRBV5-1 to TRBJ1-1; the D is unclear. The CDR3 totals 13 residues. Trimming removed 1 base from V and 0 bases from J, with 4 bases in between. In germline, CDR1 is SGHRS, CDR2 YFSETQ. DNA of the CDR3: TGCGCCAGCAGCTTGTTTGTGAACACTGAAGCTTTCTTT. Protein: CASSLFVNTEAFF.

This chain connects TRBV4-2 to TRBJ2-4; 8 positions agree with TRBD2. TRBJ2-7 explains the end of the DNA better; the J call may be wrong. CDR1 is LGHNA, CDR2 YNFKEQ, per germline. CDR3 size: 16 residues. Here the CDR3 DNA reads TGTGCCAGCAGCCAAGAGGTGGCGGGAGGTGGGAACGAGCAGTACTTC. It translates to CASSQEVAGGGNEQYF.

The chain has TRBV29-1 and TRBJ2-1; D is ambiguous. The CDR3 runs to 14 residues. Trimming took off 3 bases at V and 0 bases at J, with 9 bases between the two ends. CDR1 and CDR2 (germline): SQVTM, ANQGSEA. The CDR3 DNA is TGCAGCGTTGACCTCAGGATCTCCTACAATGAGCAGTTCTTC. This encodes CSVDLRISYNEQFF.

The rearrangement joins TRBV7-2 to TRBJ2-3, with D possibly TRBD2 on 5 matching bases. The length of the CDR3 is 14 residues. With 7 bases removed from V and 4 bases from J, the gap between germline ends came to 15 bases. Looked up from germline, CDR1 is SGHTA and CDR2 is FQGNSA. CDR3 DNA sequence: TGTGCCAGCACCCGGACTCTCCCCCCAGATACGCAGTATTTT. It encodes CASTRTLPPDTQYF.

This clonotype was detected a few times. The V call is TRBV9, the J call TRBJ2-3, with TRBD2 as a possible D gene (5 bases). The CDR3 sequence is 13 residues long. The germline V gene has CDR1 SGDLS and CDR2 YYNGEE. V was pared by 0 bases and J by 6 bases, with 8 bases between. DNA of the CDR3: TGTGCCAGCAGCGTAGAATTAGCGGATACGCAGTATTTT. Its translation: CASSVELADTQYF.

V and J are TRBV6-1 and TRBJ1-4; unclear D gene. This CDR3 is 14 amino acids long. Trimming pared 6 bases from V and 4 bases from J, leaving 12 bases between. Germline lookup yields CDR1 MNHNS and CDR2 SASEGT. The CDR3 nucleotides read TGTGCCAGCAGGGACCGGGCCCTTAATGAAAAACTGTTTTTT. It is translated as CASRDRALNEKLFF.

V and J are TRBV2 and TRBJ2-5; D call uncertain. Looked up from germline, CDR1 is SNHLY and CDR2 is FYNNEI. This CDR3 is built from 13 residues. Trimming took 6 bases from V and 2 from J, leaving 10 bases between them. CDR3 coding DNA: TGTGCCAGCAGATCTGACGTACAAGAGACCCAGTACTTC. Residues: CASRSDVQETQYF.

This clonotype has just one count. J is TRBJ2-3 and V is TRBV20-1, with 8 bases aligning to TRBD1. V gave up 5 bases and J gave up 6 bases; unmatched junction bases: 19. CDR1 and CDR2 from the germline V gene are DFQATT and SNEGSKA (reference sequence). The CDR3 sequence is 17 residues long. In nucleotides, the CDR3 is TGCAGTGCTCCTCCGCAAGACCGGACAGGGAGAGGGGATACGCAGTATTTT. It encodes CSAPPQDRTGRGDTQYF.

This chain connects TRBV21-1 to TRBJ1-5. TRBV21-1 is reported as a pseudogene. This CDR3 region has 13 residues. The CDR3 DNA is TGTGCCACAAGGGACTCCTTCGTTCAGCCCCAGCATTTT. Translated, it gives CATRDSFVQPQHF.